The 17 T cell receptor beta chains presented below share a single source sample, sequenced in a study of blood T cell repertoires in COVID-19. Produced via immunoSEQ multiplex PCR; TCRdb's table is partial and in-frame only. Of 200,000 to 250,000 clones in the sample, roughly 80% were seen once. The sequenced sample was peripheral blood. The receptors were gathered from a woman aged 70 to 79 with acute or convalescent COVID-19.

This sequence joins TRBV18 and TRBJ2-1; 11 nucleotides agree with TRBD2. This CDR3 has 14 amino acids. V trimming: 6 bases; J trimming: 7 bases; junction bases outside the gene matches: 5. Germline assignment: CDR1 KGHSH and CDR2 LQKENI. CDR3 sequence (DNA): TGTGCCAGCTCGATACTAGCGGGGGAAAATGAGCAGTTCTTC. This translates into CASSILAGENEQFF.

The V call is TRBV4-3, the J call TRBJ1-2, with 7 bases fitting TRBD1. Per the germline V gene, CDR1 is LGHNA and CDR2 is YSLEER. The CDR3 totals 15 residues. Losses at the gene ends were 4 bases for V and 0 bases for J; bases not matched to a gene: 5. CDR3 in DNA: TGCGCCAGCAGCCGGTCCGACAGGGCTAACTATGGCTACACCTTC. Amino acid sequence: CASSRSDRANYGYTF.

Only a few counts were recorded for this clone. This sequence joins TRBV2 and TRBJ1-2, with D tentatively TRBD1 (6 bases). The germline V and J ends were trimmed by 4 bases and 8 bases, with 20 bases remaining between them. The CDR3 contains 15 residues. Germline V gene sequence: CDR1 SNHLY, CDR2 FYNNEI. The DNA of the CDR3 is TGTGCCAGCAGTGGATCCCTCCCGGCAGGGGAAGGCTACACCTTC. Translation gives CASSGSLPAGEGYTF.

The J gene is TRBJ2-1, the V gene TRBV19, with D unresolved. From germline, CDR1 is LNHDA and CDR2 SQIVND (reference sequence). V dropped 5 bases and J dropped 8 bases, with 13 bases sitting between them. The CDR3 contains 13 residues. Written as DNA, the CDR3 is TGTGCCAGTAGTCCCCCTAGAGGCCATGAGCAGTTCTTC. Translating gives CASSPPRGHEQFF.

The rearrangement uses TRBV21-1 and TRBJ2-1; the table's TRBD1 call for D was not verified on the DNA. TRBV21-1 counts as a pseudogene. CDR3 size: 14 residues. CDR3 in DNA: TGTGCCAGCAGCAAAGTGCCAGCCTACAATGAGCAGTTCTTC. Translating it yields CASSKVPAYNEQFF.

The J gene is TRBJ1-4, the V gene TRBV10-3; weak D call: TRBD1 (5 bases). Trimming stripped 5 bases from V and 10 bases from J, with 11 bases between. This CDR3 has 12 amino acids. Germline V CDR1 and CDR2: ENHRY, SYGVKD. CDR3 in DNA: TGTGCCATCAGTCTTGGGGGAGGAAAACTGTTTTTT. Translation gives CAISLGGGKLFF.

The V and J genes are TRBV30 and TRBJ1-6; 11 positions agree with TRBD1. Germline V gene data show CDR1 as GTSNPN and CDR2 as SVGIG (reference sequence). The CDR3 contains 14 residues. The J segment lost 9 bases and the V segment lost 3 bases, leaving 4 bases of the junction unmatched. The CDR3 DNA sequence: TGTGCCTGGAGCGAAGGGACAGGGGGTTCACCCCTCCACTTT. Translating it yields CAWSEGTGGSPLHF.

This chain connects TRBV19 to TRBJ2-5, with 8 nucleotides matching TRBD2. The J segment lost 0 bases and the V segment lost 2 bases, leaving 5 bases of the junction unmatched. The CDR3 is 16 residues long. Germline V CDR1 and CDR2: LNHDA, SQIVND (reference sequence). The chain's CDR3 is CASSIKKLADQETQYF. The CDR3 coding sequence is TGTGCCAGTAGTATAAAGAAACTAGCGGACCAAGAGACCCAGTACTTC.

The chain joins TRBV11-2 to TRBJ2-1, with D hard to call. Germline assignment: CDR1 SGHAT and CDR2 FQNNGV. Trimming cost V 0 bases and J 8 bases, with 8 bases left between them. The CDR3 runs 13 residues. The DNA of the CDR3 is TGTGCCAGCAGCTTAGAGAGTAACGATGAGCAGTTCTTC. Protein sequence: CASSLESNDEQFF.

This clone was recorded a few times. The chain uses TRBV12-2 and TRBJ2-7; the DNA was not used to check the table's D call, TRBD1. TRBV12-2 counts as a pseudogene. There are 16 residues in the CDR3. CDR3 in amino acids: CASRLGQGFPPREQYF. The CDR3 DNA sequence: TGTGCAAGTCGCTTAGGGCAGGGTTTTCCTCCTCGTGAGCAGTACTTC.

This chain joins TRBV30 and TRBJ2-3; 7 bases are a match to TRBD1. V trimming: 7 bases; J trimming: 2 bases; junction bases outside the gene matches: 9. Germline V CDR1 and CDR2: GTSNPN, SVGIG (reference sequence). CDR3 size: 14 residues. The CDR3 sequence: CALSTGKVTDTQYF. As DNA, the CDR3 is TGTGCCTTATCGACAGGGAAAGTCACAGATACGCAGTATTTT.

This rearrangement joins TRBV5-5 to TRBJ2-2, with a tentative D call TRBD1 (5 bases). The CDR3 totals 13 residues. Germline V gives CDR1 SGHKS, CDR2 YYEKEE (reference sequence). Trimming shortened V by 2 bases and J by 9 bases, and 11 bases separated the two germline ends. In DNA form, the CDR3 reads TGTGCCAGCAGCTTCAGGGATCTCCGGGAGCTGTTTTTT. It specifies CASSFRDLRELFF.

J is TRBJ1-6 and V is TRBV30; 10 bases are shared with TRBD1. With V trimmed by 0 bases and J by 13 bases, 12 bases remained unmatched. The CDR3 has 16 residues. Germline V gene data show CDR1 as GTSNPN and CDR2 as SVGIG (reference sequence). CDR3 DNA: TGTGCCTGGAGTGTACGAGGGACAGGGGCCGCTTTGCCCCTCCACTTT. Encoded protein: CAWSVRGTGAALPLHF.

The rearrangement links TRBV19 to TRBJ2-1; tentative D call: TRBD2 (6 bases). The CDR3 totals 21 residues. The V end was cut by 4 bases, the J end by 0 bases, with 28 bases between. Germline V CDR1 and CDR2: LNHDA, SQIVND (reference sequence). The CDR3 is CASSNPSGGAITGSSYNEQFF. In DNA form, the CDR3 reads TGTGCCAGTAGTAACCCTTCGGGCGGGGCTATCACCGGGAGCTCCTACAATGAGCAGTTCTTC. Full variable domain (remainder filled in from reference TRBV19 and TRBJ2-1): DGGITQSPKYLFRKEGQNVTLSCEQNLNHDAMYWYRQDPGQGLRLIYYSQIVNDFQKGDIAEGYSVSREKKESFPLTVTSAQKNPTAFYLCASSNPSGGAITGSSYNEQFFGPGTRLTVL.

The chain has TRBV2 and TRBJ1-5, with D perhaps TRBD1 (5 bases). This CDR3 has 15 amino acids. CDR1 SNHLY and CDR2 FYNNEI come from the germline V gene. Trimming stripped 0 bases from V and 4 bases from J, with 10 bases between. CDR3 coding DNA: TGTGCCAGCAGTGAAGCAGGGGTTCGTAATCAGCCCCAGCATTTT. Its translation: CASSEAGVRNQPQHF.

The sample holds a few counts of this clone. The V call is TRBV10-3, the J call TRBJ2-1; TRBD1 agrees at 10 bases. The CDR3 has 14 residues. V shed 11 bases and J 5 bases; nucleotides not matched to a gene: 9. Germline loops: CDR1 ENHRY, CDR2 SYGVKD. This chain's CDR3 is CAVQTGQGNNEQFF. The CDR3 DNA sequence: TGTGCCGTCCAAACGGGACAGGGGAACAATGAGCAGTTCTTC.

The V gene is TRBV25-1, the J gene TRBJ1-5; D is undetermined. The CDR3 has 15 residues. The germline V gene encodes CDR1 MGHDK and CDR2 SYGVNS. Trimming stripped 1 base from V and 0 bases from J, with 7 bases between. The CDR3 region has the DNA TGTGCCAGCAGTGAATCGGGGTATAGCAATCAGCCCCAGCATTTT. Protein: CASSESGYSNQPQHF.